What follows are 18 T cell receptor beta chains derived from one specimen sequenced in a study of cytotoxic CD8 clonotypes in ibrutinib-treated CLL (dated by TCRdb to the early 2020s). The time point label here, explained by the study, means: 12 months on ibrutinib. Libraries were prepared through the immunoSEQ multiplex PCR assay. TCRdb provides this immuneACCESS table in a form limited to in-frame rearrangements. Some clones are lacking; in checked studies, under half of them reflect an unresolved V gene, and why the rest are absent is not known. In all, the sample holds hundreds of thousands of clones, and 79% of those were seen once. About an eighth of the sample rests with the top ten. This sample comprised PBMCs, obtained after 12 months of ibrutinib treatment. The receptor set was obtained from a human donor with chronic lymphocytic leukemia.

V is TRBV19 and J is TRBJ2-7; 8 bases line up with TRBD2. With V trimmed by 5 bases and J by 6 bases, 3 bases remained unmatched. Germline V gene lookup returns CDR1 LNHDA and CDR2 SQIVND (reference sequence). The CDR3 is made up of 12 amino acids. CDR3 protein: CASSLAGTEQYF. CDR3 DNA: TGTGCCAGTAGTTTAGCGGGGACCGAGCAGTACTTC.

The chain recombines TRBV19 with TRBJ1-1; D ambiguous. CDR3 length equals 16 residues. CDR1 LNHDA and CDR2 SQIVND come from the germline V gene (reference sequence). V dropped 2 bases and J dropped 0 bases, with 13 bases sitting between them. This chain's CDR3 is CASSIPPAKMNTEAFF. The CDR3 DNA reads TGTGCCAGTAGTATACCCCCTGCAAAAATGAACACTGAAGCTTTCTTT.

There are a few counts of this clone. The genes are TRBV6-1 and TRBJ2-3; the match to TRBD2 covers 7 bases. Per germline, CDR1 MNHNS and CDR2 SASEGT. Trimming removed 1 base from V and 3 bases from J; junction bases left unmatched: 4. This CDR3 is built from 15 residues. The CDR3 protein is CASSEGLAVTDTQYF. In nucleotides, the CDR3 is TGTGCCAGCAGTGAAGGGCTAGCGGTGACAGATACGCAGTATTTT.

V and J are TRBV5-1 and TRBJ1-2; TRBD1 might be the D (5 bases). The CDR3 covers 14 residues. V lost 0 bases and J 4 bases, leaving 10 bases between the germline ends. Germline V lookup: CDR1 SGHRS, CDR2 YFSETQ. The CDR3 nucleotides read TGCGCCAGCAGCTTGGTGGGGCAGACCTATGGCTACACCTTC. Protein sequence: CASSLVGQTYGYTF.

This chain uses TRBV7-3 with TRBJ2-3, with D maybe TRBD2 (5 bases). This CDR3 contains 14 residues. CDR1 and CDR2 (germline): SGHTA, FQGTGA. The germline V and J ends were trimmed by 2 bases and 4 bases, with 10 bases remaining between them. The CDR3 protein is CASSLGRGPDTQYF. The CDR3 DNA reads TGTGCCAGCAGCTTAGGACGGGGTCCAGATACGCAGTATTTT.

This clone was seen just once. Written as DNA, the CDR3 is TGCAGCGTTGAGCCTAGCGGGGGTAGAGAGACCCAGTACTTC. Its translation: CSVEPSGGRETQYF. This chain links TRBV29-1 with TRBJ2-5; 10 bases line up with TRBD2. The J segment lost 4 bases and the V segment lost 3 bases, leaving 5 bases of the junction unmatched. The length of the CDR3 is 14 residues. Germline CDR1 reads SQVTM; CDR2 reads ANQGSEA.

This rearrangement joins TRBV14 to TRBJ1-6; D unclear. V lost 2 bases and J lost 4, with 6 bases in between. The CDR3 is 14 amino acids. Germline-derived CDR1 and CDR2 are SGHDN and FVKESK. CDR3 coding DNA: TGTGCCAGCAGCCAAAACTGGTATAATTCACCCCTCCACTTT. It codes for CASSQNWYNSPLHF.

This clone was found once. This rearrangement joins TRBV7-9 to TRBJ2-3, with TRBD2 matching 13 bases. Germline V gene sequence: CDR1 SEHNR, CDR2 FQNEAQ (reference sequence). J lost 6 bases, V lost 6 bases, and 6 bases had no gene match. CDR3 size: 15 residues. The CDR3 nucleotides read TGTGCCAGCAGTTCCGGGACTAGCGGGATGGATACGCAGTATTTT. It translates to CASSSGTSGMDTQYF.

The V and J genes are TRBV25-1 and TRBJ2-3, with 9 bases fitting TRBD1. This CDR3 has 15 amino acids. Looked up from germline, CDR1 is MGHDK and CDR2 is SYGVNS. J lost 6 bases, V lost 4 bases, and 8 bases had no gene match. The CDR3 loop is CASSAIQGAADTQYF. The CDR3 region has the DNA TGTGCCAGCAGTGCGATACAGGGGGCGGCGGATACGCAGTATTTT.

The gene calls are TRBV19 and TRBJ1-5, with 8 bases identical to TRBD1. The germline CDR1 and CDR2 sequences are LNHDA and SQIVND (reference sequence). This CDR3 has 15 amino acids. The V segment lost 5 bases and the J segment 4 bases; nucleotides outside the gene matches: 7. CDR3 coding DNA: TGTGCCAGTAGTTCTCGGACAGGGAAAAATCAGCCCCAGCATTTT. This translates into CASSSRTGKNQPQHF.

The V and J genes are TRBV6-1 and TRBJ2-3; D gene ambiguous. CDR1 is MNHNS and CDR2 is SASEGT in the germline V gene. The V gene lost 10 bases and the J gene lost 5 bases, with 19 bases spanning the gap. The CDR3 covers 14 residues. The CDR3 DNA is TGTGCCACCGCGGTGAACCCGCTCGGAGATACGCAGTATTTT. Its translation: CATAVNPLGDTQYF.

This clone was seen a single time. CDR3 residues: CASSQYSGESYEQYF. CDR3 DNA: TGTGCCAGCAGCCAATATAGCGGGGAGTCCTACGAGCAGTACTTC. V gene TRBV4-2 combines with J gene TRBJ2-7; TRBD2 agrees at 8 bases. Looked up from germline, CDR1 is LGHNA and CDR2 is YNFKEQ. V lost 2 bases, J lost 1 base, and 4 bases stayed unmatched. The CDR3 consists of 15 residues.

This rearrangement joins TRBV5-1 to TRBJ2-2; D is uncertain. CDR1 SGHRS and CDR2 YFSETQ come from the germline V gene. V gave up 0 bases and J gave up 1 base, with 4 bases separating them. The CDR3 spans 14 residues. Here the CDR3 reads CASSLGGNTGELFF. The CDR3 nucleotides are TGCGCCAGCAGCTTGGGAGGGAACACCGGGGAGCTGTTTTTT.

The CDR3 region is CAWRGTASSYNSPLHF. Here the CDR3 DNA reads TGTGCCTGGAGGGGGACAGCTAGCTCCTATAATTCACCCCTCCACTTT. The chain carries TRBV30 and TRBJ1-6, with 7 bases identical to TRBD1. Germline-derived CDR1 and CDR2 are GTSNPN and SVGIG (reference sequence). V was pared by 3 bases and J by 0 bases, with 5 bases of the junction left unmatched. The CDR3 loop spans 16 amino acids.

The V call is TRBV5-6, the J call TRBJ1-6, with a possible D match to TRBD1 (6 bases). The CDR3 is 15 residues long. Germline-derived CDR1 and CDR2 are SGHDT and YYEEEE. Deletions cut 4 bases from V and 8 bases from J, with 16 bases between. The CDR3 coding sequence is TGTGCCAGCAGCCAAATACAGGGAATCGATTCACCCCTCCACTTT. Its translation is CASSQIQGIDSPLHF.

V is TRBV6-1 and J is TRBJ2-3; maybe TRBD2 (5 bases). The germline V gene encodes CDR1 MNHNS and CDR2 SASEGT. Trimming cost V 2 bases and J 6 bases, with 12 bases left between them. The CDR3 is 14 residues long. The CDR3 DNA is TGTGCCAGCAGTGAAATGGAGGCGACGGATACGCAGTATTTT. Its translation: CASSEMEATDTQYF.

This clone occurred once. The chain couples TRBV6-1 to TRBJ1-1; 11 bases line up with TRBD1. Germline CDR1 is MNHNS and CDR2 is SASEGT. CDR3 size: 15 residues. Losses at the gene ends were 6 bases for V and 6 bases for J; bases not matched to a gene: 9. In nucleotides, the CDR3 is TGTGCCAGCAGCGCCCCTGGACAGGGGGCTGCTGAAGCTTTCTTT. It encodes CASSAPGQGAAEAFF.

The rearrangement joins TRBV5-1 to TRBJ1-1; 7 nucleotides align to TRBD1. Germline-derived CDR1 and CDR2 are SGHRS and YFSETQ. Germline trimming cut 4 bases from V and 1 base from J; bases unmatched to any gene: 7. This CDR3 spans 15 amino acids. The CDR3 is CASSQPQGPNTEAFF. CDR3 coding DNA: TGCGCCAGCAGCCAACCACAGGGGCCGAACACTGAAGCTTTCTTT.